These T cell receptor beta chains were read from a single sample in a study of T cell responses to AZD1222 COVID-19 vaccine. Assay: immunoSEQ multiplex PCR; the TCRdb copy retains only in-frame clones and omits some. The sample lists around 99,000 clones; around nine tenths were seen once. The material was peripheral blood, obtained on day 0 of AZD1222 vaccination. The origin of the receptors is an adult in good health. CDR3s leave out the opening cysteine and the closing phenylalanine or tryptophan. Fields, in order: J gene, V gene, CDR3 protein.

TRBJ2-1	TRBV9	ASTRGDSSYNEQF
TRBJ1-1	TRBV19	ASTPGPGNTEAF
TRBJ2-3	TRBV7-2	ASSLRGASGGPDTQY
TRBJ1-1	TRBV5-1	ASRRTDRNTEAF
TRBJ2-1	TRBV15	ATSRSTGPYNEQF
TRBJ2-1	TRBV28	ASSLLGLANDNEQF
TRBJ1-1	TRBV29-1	SAANTEAF
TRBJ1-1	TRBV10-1	ASSESRVTEAF
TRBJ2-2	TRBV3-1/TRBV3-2	ASSQDRLGTGELF
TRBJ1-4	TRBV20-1	SAGLDEKLF
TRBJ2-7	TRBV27	ASSLPVGQGDYEQY
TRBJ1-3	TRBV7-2	ASSSDRTGNTIY
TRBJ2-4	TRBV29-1	SATPAGQGSQY
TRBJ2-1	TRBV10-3	AISDGDYNEQF
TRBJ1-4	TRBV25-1	ASSELGGRDEKLF
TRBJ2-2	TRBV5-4	ASSLAGGPGELF
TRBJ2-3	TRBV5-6	ASSLEAGAMAQY
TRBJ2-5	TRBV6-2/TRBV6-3	ASRPSGSIATQY
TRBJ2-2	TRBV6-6	ASSPSSGTRHPGELF
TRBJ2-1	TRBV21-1	ASSKTGTGAYTTNNEQF
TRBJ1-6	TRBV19	ASTYGPEDSPLH
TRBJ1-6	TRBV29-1	SVGEGNSPLH
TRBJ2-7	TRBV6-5	ASSYRRGSYEQY
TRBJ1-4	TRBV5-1	ASSSAGREEKLF
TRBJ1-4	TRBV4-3	ASSRGQGTNEKLF
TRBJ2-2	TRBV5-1	ASSWRASGGAGELF
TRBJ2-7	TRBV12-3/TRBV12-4	ASSFVRGEQY
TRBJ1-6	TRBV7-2	ASRGLGSYNSPLH
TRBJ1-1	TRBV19	ASTFNRGTEAF
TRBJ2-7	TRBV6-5	ASSQGPPNSYEQY
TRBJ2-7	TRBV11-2	ASSSPGDRGRYEQY
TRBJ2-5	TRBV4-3	ASSQDLLARETQY
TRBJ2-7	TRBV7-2	ASSGTGSSYEQY
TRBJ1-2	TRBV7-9	ASSQPGSNYGYT
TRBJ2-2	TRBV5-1	ASSPTSANTGELF
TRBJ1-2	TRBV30	AWRGGQNFYGYT
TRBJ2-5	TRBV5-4	ASSLVSSGHGETQY
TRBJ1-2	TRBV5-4	ASRGTGSYGYT
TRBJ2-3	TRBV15	ATGAGGFTDTQY